This TCR beta chain was found in a study of CD4+ T cells in melanoma. The CDR3 spans 14 residues. Germline CDR1 is MDHEN and CDR2 is SYDVKM. Trimming took off 2 bases at V and 5 bases at J, with 13 bases between the two ends. Data came from immunoSEQ multiplex PCR; TCRdb stores just in-frame clones and leaves some out. The sample carries roughly 50,000 clones, roughly nine tenths recorded once. This clone occurred a few times. Its antigen is currently unknown. Study-wide results and limits: Neoantigen-specific CD4+ T cells in melanoma reportedly had diverse differentiation states. A reported correlation linked neoantigen-specific CD4+ T cells to CD8+, macrophage and B cell function.

Sample: peripheral blood. The V gene is TRBV28, the J gene TRBJ2-7; maybe TRBD1 (5 bases). The TCR was taken from a human donor with melanoma. The DNA of the CDR3 is TGTGCCAGCAGTTTAGGTCAGGGATCCAACGAGCAGTACTTC. It yields the protein CASSLGQGSNEQYF.